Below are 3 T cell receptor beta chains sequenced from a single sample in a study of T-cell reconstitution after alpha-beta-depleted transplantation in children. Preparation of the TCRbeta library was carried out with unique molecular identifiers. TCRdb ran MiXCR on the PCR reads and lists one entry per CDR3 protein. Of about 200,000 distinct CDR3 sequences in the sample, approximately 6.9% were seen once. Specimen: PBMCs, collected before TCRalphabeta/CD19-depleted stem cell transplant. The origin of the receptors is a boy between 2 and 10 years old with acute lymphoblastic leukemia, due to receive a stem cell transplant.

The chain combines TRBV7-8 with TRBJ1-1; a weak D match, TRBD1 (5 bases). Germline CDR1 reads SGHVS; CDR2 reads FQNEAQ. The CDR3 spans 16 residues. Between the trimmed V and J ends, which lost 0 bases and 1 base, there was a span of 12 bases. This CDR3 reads CASSLAIQESNTEAFF. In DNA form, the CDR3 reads TGTGCCAGCAGCTTAGCTATACAGGAATCGAACACTGAAGCTTTCTTT.

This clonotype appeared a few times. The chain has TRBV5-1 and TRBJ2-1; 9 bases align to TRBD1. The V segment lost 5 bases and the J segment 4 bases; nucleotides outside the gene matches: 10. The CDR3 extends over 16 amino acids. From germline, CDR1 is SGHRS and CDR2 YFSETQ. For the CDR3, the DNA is TGCGCCAGCAGGCCAACGGACAGGGGATTATACAATGAGCAGTTCTTC. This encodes CASRPTDRGLYNEQFF.

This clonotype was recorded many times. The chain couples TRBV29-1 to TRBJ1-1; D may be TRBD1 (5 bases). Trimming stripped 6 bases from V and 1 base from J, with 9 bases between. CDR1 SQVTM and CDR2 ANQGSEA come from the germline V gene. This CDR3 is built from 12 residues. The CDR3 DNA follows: TGCAGCGTCAAGGGGCAGAACACTGAAGCTTTCTTT. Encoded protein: CSVKGQNTEAFF.